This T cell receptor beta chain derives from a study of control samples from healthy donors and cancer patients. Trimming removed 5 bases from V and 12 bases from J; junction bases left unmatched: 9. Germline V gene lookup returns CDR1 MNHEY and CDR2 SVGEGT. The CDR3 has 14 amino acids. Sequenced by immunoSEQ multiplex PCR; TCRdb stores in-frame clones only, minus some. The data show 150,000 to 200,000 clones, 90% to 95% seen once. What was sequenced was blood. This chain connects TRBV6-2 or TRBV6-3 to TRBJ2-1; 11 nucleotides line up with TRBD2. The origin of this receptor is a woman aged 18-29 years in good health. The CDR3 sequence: CASSRELAGGTQFF. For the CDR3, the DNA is TGTGCCAGCAGTCGCGAGCTAGCGGGAGGTACGCAGTTCTTC.